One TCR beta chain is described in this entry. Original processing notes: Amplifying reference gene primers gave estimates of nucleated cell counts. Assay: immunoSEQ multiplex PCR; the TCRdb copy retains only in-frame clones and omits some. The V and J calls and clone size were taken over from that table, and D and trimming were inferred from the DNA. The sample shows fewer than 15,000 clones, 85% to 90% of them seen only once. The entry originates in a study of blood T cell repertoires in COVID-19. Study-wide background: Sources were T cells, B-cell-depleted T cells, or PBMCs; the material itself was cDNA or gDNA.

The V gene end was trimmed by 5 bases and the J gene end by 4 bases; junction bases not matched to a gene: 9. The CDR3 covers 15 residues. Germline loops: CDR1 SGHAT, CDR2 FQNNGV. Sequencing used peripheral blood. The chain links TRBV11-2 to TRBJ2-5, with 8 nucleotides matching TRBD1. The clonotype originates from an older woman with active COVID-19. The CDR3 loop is CASSTDRTGRETQYF. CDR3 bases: TGTGCCAGCAGCACAGACAGGACAGGGAGAGAGACCCAGTACTTC.